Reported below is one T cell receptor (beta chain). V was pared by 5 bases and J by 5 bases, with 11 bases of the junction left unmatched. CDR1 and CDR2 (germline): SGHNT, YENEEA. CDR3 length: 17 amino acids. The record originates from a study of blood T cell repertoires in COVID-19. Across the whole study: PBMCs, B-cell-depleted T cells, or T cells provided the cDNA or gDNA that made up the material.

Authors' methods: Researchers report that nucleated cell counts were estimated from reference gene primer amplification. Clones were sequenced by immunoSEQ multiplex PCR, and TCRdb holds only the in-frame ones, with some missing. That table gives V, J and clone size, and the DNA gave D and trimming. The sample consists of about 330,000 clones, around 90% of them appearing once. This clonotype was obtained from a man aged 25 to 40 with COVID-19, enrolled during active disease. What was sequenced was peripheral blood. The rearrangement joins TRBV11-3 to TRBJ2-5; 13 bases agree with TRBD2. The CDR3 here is CASSPRTSGSKSETQYF. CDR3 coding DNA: TGTGCCAGCAGCCCAAGGACTAGCGGGAGTAAAAGTGAGACCCAGTACTTC.